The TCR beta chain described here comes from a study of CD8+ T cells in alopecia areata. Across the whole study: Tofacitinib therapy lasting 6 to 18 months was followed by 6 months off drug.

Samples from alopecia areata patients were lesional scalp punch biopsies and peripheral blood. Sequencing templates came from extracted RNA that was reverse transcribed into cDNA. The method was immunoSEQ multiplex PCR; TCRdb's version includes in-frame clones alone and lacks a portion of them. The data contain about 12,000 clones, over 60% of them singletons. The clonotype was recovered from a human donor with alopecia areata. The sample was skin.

The DNA for the CDR3 is TGTGCCAGCAGCCAATTGGGCGAGCAGTACTTC. Its translation is CASSQLGEQYF. This chain connects TRBV4-2 to TRBJ2-7; D ambiguous. Trimming stripped 2 bases from V and 6 bases from J, with 5 bases between. The CDR3 totals 11 residues. The germline CDR1 and CDR2 sequences are LGHNA and YNFKEQ.